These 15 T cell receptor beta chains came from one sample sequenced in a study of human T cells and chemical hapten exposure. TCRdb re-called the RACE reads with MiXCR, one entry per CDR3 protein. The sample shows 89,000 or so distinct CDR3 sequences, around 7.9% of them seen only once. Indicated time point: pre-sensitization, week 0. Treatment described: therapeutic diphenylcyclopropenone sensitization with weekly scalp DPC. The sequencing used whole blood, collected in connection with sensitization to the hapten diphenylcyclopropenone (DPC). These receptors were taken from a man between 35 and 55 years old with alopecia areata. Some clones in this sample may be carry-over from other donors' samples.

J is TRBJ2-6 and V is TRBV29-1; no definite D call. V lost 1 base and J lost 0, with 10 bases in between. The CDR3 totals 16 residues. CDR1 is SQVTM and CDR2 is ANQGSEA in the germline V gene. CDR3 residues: CSVEAFDISGANVLTF. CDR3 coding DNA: TGCAGCGTTGAAGCTTTCGACATCTCTGGGGCCAACGTCCTGACTTTC.

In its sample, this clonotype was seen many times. This CDR3 is CASSPLAGTTVVEQFF. The CDR3 DNA is TGTGCCAGCAGTCCCTTAGCGGGGACGACGGTTGTGGAGCAGTTCTTC. The rearrangement joins TRBV11-1 to TRBJ2-1; 8 bases are shared with TRBD2. Germline CDR1 SGHAT, CDR2 FQDESV (reference sequence). The CDR3 is made up of 16 amino acids. J lost 10 bases, V lost 6 bases, and 17 bases had no gene match.

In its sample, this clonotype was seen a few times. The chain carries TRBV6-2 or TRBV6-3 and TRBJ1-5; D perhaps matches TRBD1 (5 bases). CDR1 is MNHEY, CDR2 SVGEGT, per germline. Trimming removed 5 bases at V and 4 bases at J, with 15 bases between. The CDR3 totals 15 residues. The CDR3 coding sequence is TGTGCCAGCAGTCCGGGACCTCAAAGGAATCAGCCCCAGCATTTT. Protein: CASSPGPQRNQPQHF.

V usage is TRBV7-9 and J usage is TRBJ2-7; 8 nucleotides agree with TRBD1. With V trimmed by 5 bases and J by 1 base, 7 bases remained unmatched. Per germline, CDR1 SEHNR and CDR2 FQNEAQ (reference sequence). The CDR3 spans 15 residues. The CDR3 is CASSTGQGVSYEQYF. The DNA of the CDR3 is TGTGCCAGCAGCACAGGACAGGGCGTATCCTACGAGCAGTACTTC.

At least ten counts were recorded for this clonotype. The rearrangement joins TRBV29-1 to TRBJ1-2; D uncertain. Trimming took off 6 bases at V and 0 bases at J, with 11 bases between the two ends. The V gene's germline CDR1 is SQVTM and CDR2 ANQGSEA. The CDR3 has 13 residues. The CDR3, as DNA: TGCAGCGTCCGATCCGATGCTAACTATGGCTACACCTTC. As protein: CSVRSDANYGYTF.

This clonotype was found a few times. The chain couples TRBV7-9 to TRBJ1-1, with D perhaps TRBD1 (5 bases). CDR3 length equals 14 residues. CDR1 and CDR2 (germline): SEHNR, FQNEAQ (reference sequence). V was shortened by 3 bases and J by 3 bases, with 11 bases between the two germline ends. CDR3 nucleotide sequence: TGTGCCAGCAGCTTTGACAGTGGGCACACTGAAGCTTTCTTT. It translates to CASSFDSGHTEAFF.

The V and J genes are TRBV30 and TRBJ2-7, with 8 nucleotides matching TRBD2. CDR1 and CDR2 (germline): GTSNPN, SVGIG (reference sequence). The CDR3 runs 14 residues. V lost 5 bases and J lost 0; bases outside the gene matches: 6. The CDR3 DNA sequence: TGTGCCTGGGGAGCGGGAGCCCGCTCCTACGAGCAGTACTTC. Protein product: CAWGAGARSYEQYF. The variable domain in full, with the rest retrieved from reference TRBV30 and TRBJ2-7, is SQTIHQWPATLVQPVGSPLSLECTVEGTSNPNLYWYRQAAGRGLQLLFYSVGIGQISSEVPQNLSASRPQDRQFILSSKKLLLSDSGFYLCAWGAGARSYEQYFGPGTRLTVT.

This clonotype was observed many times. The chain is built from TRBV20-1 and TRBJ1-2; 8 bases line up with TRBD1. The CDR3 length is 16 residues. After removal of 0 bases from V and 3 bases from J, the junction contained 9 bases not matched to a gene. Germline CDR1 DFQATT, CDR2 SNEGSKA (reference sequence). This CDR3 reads CSARDPRTGRDYGYTF. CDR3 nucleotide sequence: TGCAGTGCTAGAGATCCCCGGACAGGGAGGGACTATGGCTACACCTTC.

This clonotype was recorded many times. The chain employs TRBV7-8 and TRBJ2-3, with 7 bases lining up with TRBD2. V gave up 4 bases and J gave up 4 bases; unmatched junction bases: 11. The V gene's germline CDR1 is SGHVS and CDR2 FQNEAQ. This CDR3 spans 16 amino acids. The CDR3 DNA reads TGTGCCAGCAGCTACCCGAGCGGCGGGAGCTCAGATACGCAGTATTTT. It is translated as CASSYPSGGSSDTQYF.

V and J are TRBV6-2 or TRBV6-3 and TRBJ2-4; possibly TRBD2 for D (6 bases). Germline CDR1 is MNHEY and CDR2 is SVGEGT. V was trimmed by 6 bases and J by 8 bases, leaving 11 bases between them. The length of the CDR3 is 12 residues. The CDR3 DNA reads TGTGCCAGCAGCCAGGGAGGTCACATTCAGTACTTC. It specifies CASSQGGHIQYF.

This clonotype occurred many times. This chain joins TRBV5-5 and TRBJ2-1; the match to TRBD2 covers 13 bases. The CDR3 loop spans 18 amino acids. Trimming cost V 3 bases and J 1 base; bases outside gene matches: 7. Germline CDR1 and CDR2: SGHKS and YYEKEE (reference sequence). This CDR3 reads CASSYGLAGVRSYNEQFF. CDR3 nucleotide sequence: TGTGCCAGCAGCTACGGACTAGCGGGAGTCAGGTCCTACAATGAGCAGTTCTTC.

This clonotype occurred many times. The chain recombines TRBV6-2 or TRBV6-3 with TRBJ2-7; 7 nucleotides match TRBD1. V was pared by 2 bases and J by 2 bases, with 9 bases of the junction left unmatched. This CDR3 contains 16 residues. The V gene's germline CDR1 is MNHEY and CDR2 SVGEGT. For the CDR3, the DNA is TGTGCCAGCAGTTACGCCCGGGACAGCCTTACCTACGAGCAGTACGTC. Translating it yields CASSYARDSLTYEQYV.

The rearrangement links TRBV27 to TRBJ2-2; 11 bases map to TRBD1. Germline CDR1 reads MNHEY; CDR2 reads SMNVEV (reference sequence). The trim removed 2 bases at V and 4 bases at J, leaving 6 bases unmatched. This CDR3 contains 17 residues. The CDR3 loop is CASSLRWTGGGTGELFF. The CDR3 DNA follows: TGTGCCAGCAGTTTAAGGTGGACAGGGGGCGGCACCGGGGAGCTGTTTTTT.

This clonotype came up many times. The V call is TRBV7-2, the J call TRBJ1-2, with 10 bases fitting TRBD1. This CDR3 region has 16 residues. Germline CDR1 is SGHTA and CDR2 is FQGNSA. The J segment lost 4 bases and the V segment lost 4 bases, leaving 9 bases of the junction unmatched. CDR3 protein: CASSSAGTGVGYGYTF. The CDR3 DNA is TGTGCCAGCAGCTCCGCCGGGACAGGGGTAGGCTATGGCTACACCTTC.

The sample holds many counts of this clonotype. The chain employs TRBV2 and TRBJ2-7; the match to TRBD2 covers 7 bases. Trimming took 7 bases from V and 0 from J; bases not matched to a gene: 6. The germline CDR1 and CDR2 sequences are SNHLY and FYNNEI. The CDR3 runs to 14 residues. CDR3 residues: CASMLGTISYEQYV. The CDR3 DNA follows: TGTGCCAGCATGCTGGGGACTATCTCCTACGAGCAGTACGTC.